Each of the 4 T cell receptor beta chains below was sequenced from the same sample in a study of Ad26.COV2.S vaccination and SARS-CoV-2 variants. The repertoire was sequenced with immunoSEQ multiplex PCR; TCRdb's copy has only in-frame clones and lacks some. This table has over 400,000 clones, roughly nine tenths appearing once. Treatment indicated: roughly 20 received Ad26.COV2.S at low or high dose, single or two shots; about 5 received placebo; per-sample allocation not given. Specimen acquisition occurred on day 63 following the initial vaccine or placebo injection. The input for sequencing was peripheral blood, taken in a trial of Ad26.COV2.S vaccine versus placebo. These receptors were collected from a person aged 18-60 years who received the Ad26.COV2.S COVID-19 vaccine or a placebo.

The V gene is TRBV6-6, the J gene TRBJ1-2, with no clear D. Trimming stripped 6 bases from V and 8 bases from J, with 19 bases between. Germline CDR1 and CDR2: MNHNY and SVGAGI (reference sequence). The length of the CDR3 is 14 residues. The CDR3 loop is CASSRPFTGEGYTF. CDR3 nucleotides: TGTGCCAGCAGCCGGCCTTTTACGGGAGAGGGCTACACCTTC.

The rearrangement uses TRBV29-1 and TRBJ2-3; perhaps TRBD1 as D (7 bases). V was cut by 6 bases and J by 5 bases, with 15 bases left in between. The CDR3 spans 13 residues. Germline lookup yields CDR1 SQVTM and CDR2 ANQGSEA. The CDR3 DNA reads as TGCAGCGTCCGGAGGGGGCCGGAAGATACGCAGTATTTT. This translates into CSVRRGPEDTQYF.

The CDR3 loop is CATSSARGGAYTGELFF. The DNA of the CDR3 is TGTGCCACCAGCAGCGCACGGGGGGGCGCGTACACCGGGGAGCTGTTTTTT. The chain uses TRBV15 and TRBJ2-2, with TRBD2 matching over 8 bases. Germline-derived CDR1 and CDR2 are LNHNV and YYDKDF (reference sequence). This CDR3 has 17 amino acids. V lost 3 bases, J lost 3 bases, and 9 bases stayed unmatched.

The chain links TRBV7-8 to TRBJ1-1; 9 bases fit TRBD1. The CDR3 extends over 18 amino acids. The ends lost 0 bases at V and 4 bases at J; junction bases unmatched: 12. The germline V gene has CDR1 SGHVS and CDR2 FQNEAQ. The CDR3 coding sequence is TGTGCCAGCAGCTTAGCCCGCCGAGACAGGGGGTTCAGCACTGAAGCTTTCTTT. Its protein is CASSLARRDRGFSTEAFF.